Listed here are 5 T cell receptor beta chains from one sample, sequenced in a study of blood T cells in healthy people across ages. Primed by a sample-barcoded 5' primer and a J-beta primer mix, a second PCR proceeded for 7 to 11 cycles. MiXCR, applied by TCRdb to the 5' RACE reads, yields one record per CDR3 protein. The sample carries about 930,000 distinct CDR3 sequences, about 27% recorded once. These sequences were also reported in another study, on T cells of mothers and their children.

Sequenced: blood. The receptors were gathered from a woman between 40 and 50 years old in good health.

This clonotype was picked up many times. The chain is built from TRBV4-3 and TRBJ2-5; no clear D gene. Between the trimmed V and J ends, which lost 3 bases and 0 bases, there was a span of 8 bases. Germline lookup yields CDR1 LGHNA and CDR2 YSLEER. This CDR3 spans 14 amino acids. CDR3 DNA: TGCGCCAGCAGCCAGAGAGAGTACCAAGAGACCCAGTACTTC. Translating it yields CASSQREYQETQYF.

This clonotype has ten or more counts. V and J are TRBV5-6 and TRBJ1-2; TRBD1 agrees at 7 bases. V lost 2 bases to trimming and J lost 2 bases; unmatched junction nucleotides: 3. Germline assignment: CDR1 SGHDT and CDR2 YYEEEE. There are 14 residues in the CDR3. Written as DNA, the CDR3 is TGTGCCAGCAGCTTCGGACAGGCCAACTATGGCTACACCTTC. It encodes CASSFGQANYGYTF.

The chain combines TRBV11-2 with TRBJ1-1; 7 bases are a match to TRBD1. Germline CDR1 reads SGHAT; CDR2 reads FQNNGV. The V gene end was trimmed by 5 bases and the J gene end by 9 bases; junction bases not matched to a gene: 15. The CDR3 loop spans 15 amino acids. CDR3 sequence (DNA): TGTGCCAGCAGCCCCTCCCAGGGGGACCCCAATAAAGCTTTCTTT. Translating it yields CASSPSQGDPNKAFF.

There are a few counts of this clonotype. This may be a read error, as it is one base from a much larger clone. The chain employs TRBV4-1 and TRBJ2-5, with a tentative D call TRBD2 (5 bases). The ends were cut back, 6 bases at V and 2 bases at J, with 13 bases in the middle. Germline loops: CDR1 MGHRA, CDR2 YSYEKL. CDR3 length: 14 residues. CDR3 nucleotide sequence: TGCGCCAGCAGGCTCACGGGGTTGCAAGAGACCCAGTACTTC. Translating gives CASRLTGLQETQYF.

This clonotype has only one observation. The chain carries TRBV4-2 and TRBJ2-1; tentative D call: TRBD2 (5 bases). Trimming cost V 1 base and J 7 bases, with 20 bases left between them. The CDR3 is 17 amino acids. The germline V gene has CDR1 LGHNA and CDR2 YNFKEQ. CDR3 residues: CASSQGGVSTDTNEQFF. In DNA, the CDR3 is TGTGCCAGCAGCCAAGGGGGAGTGTCCACAGATACGAATGAGCAGTTCTTC.